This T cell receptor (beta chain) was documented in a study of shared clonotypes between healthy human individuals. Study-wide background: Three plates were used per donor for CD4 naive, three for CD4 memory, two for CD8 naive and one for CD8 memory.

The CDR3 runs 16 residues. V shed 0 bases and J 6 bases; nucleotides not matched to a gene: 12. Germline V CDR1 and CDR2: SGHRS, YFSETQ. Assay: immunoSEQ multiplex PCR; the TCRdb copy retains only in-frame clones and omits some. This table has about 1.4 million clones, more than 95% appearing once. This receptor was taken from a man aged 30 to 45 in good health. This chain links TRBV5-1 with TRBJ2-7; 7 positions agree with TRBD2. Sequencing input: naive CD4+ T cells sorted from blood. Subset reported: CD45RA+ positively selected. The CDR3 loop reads CASSLEGLRESGEQYF. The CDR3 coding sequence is TGCGCCAGCAGCTTGGAAGGGTTGCGGGAGAGCGGCGAGCAGTACTTC.